These T cell receptor beta chains were read from a single sample in a study of beta chain features in type 1 diabetes. Only in-frame clones appear in the TCRdb table, and some are missing; sequencing was by immunoSEQ multiplex PCR. The sample holds 40,000 to 60,000 clones, 55% to 80% seen once. Sequencing was done on a sample of stem cell memory CD4+ T cells from blood. Source of these receptors: a woman in her thirties with type 1 diabetes. The CDR3 runs from the conserved cysteine through the conserved F or W. A D gene is named only where the DNA matches it firmly. For some rows the clone size is stated as once, few or many, or as a class when expanded; others skip it.

d_call,v_call,j_call,clone_size,cdr3_aa,cdr3_nt
TRBD2,TRBV6-6,TRBJ2-7,NA,CASSWELAGGSYEQYF,TGTGCCAGCAGTTGGGAACTAGCGGGAGGATCTTACGAGCAGTACTTC
TRBD1,TRBV29-1,TRBJ2-7,NA,CSVLVRDRGSYEQYF,TGCAGCGTTTTGGTCCGGGACAGGGGATCCTACGAGCAGTACTTC
TRBD2,TRBV7-7,TRBJ2-3,NA,CASSVTSAHTDTQYF,TGTGCTAGCAGCGTAACTAGCGCCCACACAGATACGCAGTATTTT
TRBD2,TRBV6-5,TRBJ2-5,NA,CASSYPGGETQYF,TGTGCCAGCAGTTACCCGGGAGGGGAGACCCAGTACTTC
TRBD1,TRBV6-5,TRBJ1-4,NA,CASSYLGQVNEKLFF,TGTGCCAGCAGTTACCTGGGACAGGTGAATGAAAAACTGTTTTTT
TRBD1,TRBV18,TRBJ1-2,NA,CASSRRGASNYGYTF,TGTGCCAGCTCACGCAGGGGGGCCTCTAACTATGGCTACACCTTC
NA,TRBV9,TRBJ2-3,few,CASSVVPGENTQYF,TGTGCCAGCAGCGTAGTTCCCGGGGAAAATACGCAGTATTTT
NA,TRBV10-1,TRBJ1-2,NA,CASSESGNYGYTF,TGCGCCAGCAGTGAGTCCGGTAACTATGGCTACACCTTC
TRBD2,TRBV9,TRBJ2-1,NA,CASSAHGGSGRNWDEQFF,TGTGCCAGCAGCGCCCACGGGGGGAGCGGGAGAAATTGGGATGAGCAGTTCTTC
TRBD2,TRBV2,TRBJ2-7,few,CASSALAGVPEQYF,TGTGCCAGCAGTGCTTTAGCGGGAGTTCCCGAGCAGTACTTC
TRBD1,TRBV7-2,TRBJ1-2,few,CASSQAGGSYGYTF,TGTGCCAGCAGCCAAGCAGGGGGGAGCTATGGCTACACCTTC
TRBD1,TRBV30,TRBJ2-3,NA,CAWSPGQGIADTQYF,TGTGCCTGGAGCCCCGGACAGGGAATCGCAGATACGCAGTATTTT
NA,TRBV2,TRBJ2-7,NA,CASSVQPGATYEQYF,TGTGCCAGCAGTGTCCAACCTGGGGCGACCTACGAGCAGTACTTC
NA,TRBV9,TRBJ2-5,few,CASSPQTSPGETQYF,TGTGCCAGCAGCCCTCAGACTAGTCCAGGGGAGACCCAGTACTTC
NA,TRBV7-2,TRBJ1-4,NA,CASSFQGRRTNEKLFF,TGTGCCAGCAGCTTTCAGGGTCGGAGAACTAATGAAAAACTGTTTTTT
TRBD2,TRBV5-1,TRBJ2-1,few,CASSLQPSGRGNEQFF,TGCGCCAGCAGCTTGCAGCCTAGCGGGAGAGGCAATGAGCAGTTCTTC
NA,TRBV19,TRBJ1-2,NA,CASSIEQASGYTF,TGTGCCAGTAGTATTGAACAGGCGTCAGGCTACACCTTC
NA,TRBV5-1,TRBJ1-2,NA,CASSLDGNLVSGYTF,TGCGCCAGCAGCTTGGACGGGAATCTTGTCAGTGGCTACACCTTC
TRBD1,TRBV5-6,TRBJ2-3,NA,CASSLDRTTDTQYF,TGTGCCAGCAGCCTGGACAGGACCACAGATACGCAGTATTTT
TRBD2,TRBV5-1,TRBJ2-3,NA,CASSLLMSGSRADTQYF,TGCGCCAGCAGCTTGTTAATGAGCGGGAGTAGGGCAGATACGCAGTATTTT
TRBD2,TRBV12-5,TRBJ2-1,NA,CASGLILAGEVNEQFF,TGTGCTAGTGGTTTGATACTAGCGGGGGAGGTAAATGAGCAGTTCTTC
NA,TRBV9,TRBJ2-7,few,CASIQGSYEQYF,TGTGCCAGCATACAGGGATCCTACGAGCAGTACTTC
TRBD1,TRBV28,TRBJ2-7,NA,CASSLGTGSYEQYF,TGTGCCAGCAGTTTAGGGACAGGTTCCTACGAGCAGTACTTC
TRBD2,TRBV23-1,TRBJ2-7,NA,CASSIPHYFGRLAVITYEQYF,TGCGCCAGCAGTATCCCCCATTACTTCGGAAGACTAGCGGTTATAACCTACGAGCAGTACTTC
TRBD1,TRBV29-1,TRBJ1-2,NA,CSVGAGQGELSYGYTF,TGCAGCGTTGGGGCTGGACAGGGAGAACTTTCCTATGGCTACACCTTC
NA,TRBV28,TRBJ2-1,few,CASILGAVNNNEQFF,TGTGCCAGCATCTTGGGGGCAGTGAATAACAATGAGCAGTTCTTC
TRBD2,TRBV4-2,TRBJ2-1,NA,CASSPHLAGDFNEQFF,TGTGCCAGCAGCCCTCACCTAGCGGGAGATTTTAATGAGCAGTTCTTC
TRBD2,TRBV7-2,TRBJ2-7,NA,CASSPSSGRAADEQYF,TGTGCCAGCAGCCCCTCTAGCGGGAGGGCCGCCGACGAGCAGTACTTC
TRBD2,TRBV5-1,TRBJ2-7,NA,CASSPGLAGLYEQYF,TGCGCCAGCAGCCCGGGACTAGCGGGACTCTACGAGCAGTACTTC
NA,TRBV7-2,TRBJ1-4,NA,CASSLVAGVAEKLFF,TGTGCCAGCAGCTTAGTTGCGGGGGTTGCGGAAAAACTGTTTTTT
NA,TRBV7-2,TRBJ1-1,few,CASSLSTANTEAFF,TGTGCCAGCAGCTTAAGTACAGCTAACACTGAAGCTTTCTTT
TRBD2,TRBV4-1,TRBJ2-3,once,CASSQVGTSASDTQYF,TGCGCCAGCAGCCAAGTGGGGACTAGTGCCTCCGATACGCAGTATTTT
TRBD2,TRBV7-3,TRBJ2-2,few,CASSPNLAEGNTGELFF,TGTGCCAGCAGCCCCAATCTAGCGGAGGGGAACACCGGGGAGCTGTTTTTT
TRBD1,TRBV4-1,TRBJ1-2,NA,CASSQEGQGGYTF,TGCGCCAGCAGCCAAGAAGGACAGGGGGGCTACACCTTC
TRBD2,TRBV7-9,TRBJ2-7,NA,CASSLVPSGSYEQYF,TGTGCCAGCAGCTTAGTCCCTAGCGGGAGTTACGAGCAGTACTTC
NA,TRBV30,TRBJ2-2,NA,CAWGQGTPNTGELFF,TGTGCCTGGGGGCAAGGGACACCGAACACCGGGGAGCTGTTTTTT
TRBD2,TRBV7-9,TRBJ2-5,NA,CASSPRTSGYQETQYF,TGTGCCAGCAGTCCCCGGACTAGCGGATACCAAGAGACCCAGTACTTC
NA,TRBV2,TRBJ2-7,NA,CASKIREIDYEQYF,TGTGCCAGCAAAATCCGGGAGATAGACTACGAGCAGTACTTC
TRBD2,TRBV5-1,TRBJ2-1,NA,CASSLIPSGSGEQFF,TGCGCCAGCAGCTTGATTCCTAGCGGTTCGGGTGAGCAGTTCTTC
NA,TRBV5-1,TRBJ2-3,few,CASSLGLRVADTQYF,TGCGCCAGCAGCCTGGGGCTGAGGGTTGCAGATACGCAGTATTTT
NA,TRBV5-1,TRBJ2-2,once,CASSPDRVTGELFF,TGCGCCAGCAGCCCTGACAGAGTAACCGGGGAGCTGTTTTTT
NA,TRBV18,TRBJ2-7,NA,CASRGNPTPYEQYF,TGTGCCAGCCGGGGGAACCCGACTCCCTACGAGCAGTACTTC
TRBD1,TRBV11-1,TRBJ1-2,once,CASSPAGQGTNYGYTF,TGTGCCAGCAGCCCCGCGGGACAGGGGACGAACTATGGCTACACCTTC
TRBD2,TRBV27,TRBJ2-5,few,CASSSWTSGRLETQYF,TGTGCCAGCAGTTCCTGGACTAGCGGGAGGTTAGAGACCCAGTACTTC
TRBD1,TRBV28,TRBJ1-5,NA,CATQGGNQPQHF,TGTGCCACACAGGGGGGTAATCAGCCCCAGCATTTT
TRBD2,TRBV7-2,TRBJ2-5,NA,CASSSGTKETQYF,TGTGCCAGCAGCAGTGGGACTAAAGAGACCCAGTACTTC
NA,TRBV18,TRBJ1-1,few,CASSPGHSNTEAFF,TGTGCCAGCTCACCAGGACACTCGAACACTGAAGCTTTCTTT
TRBD1,TRBV11-2,TRBJ2-3,NA,CASSLRWDRGADTQYF,TGTGCCAGCAGCTTACGGTGGGACAGGGGGGCAGATACGCAGTATTTT
TRBD1,TRBV5-4,TRBJ2-7,NA,CASSARDRGTDEQYF,TGTGCCAGCAGCGCACGGGACAGGGGCACGGACGAGCAGTACTTC
NA,TRBV30,TRBJ1-1,NA,CAWSVRGAGTEAFF,TGTGCCTGGAGTGTACGAGGTGCGGGCACTGAAGCTTTCTTT
NA,TRBV5-4,TRBJ1-1,NA,CASSSTQENTEAFF,TGTGCCAGCAGCTCGACCCAGGAGAACACTGAAGCTTTCTTT
TRBD2,TRBV28,TRBJ2-1,NA,CASSLYLAGGPRWDEQFF,TGTGCCAGCAGTTTATACCTAGCGGGAGGTCCCCGCTGGGATGAGCAGTTCTTC
NA,TRBV11-2,TRBJ2-7,NA,CASSLGMAGVSYEQYF,TGTGCCAGCAGCTTAGGAATGGCAGGGGTCTCCTACGAGCAGTACTTC
NA,TRBV19,TRBJ2-5,NA,CASSTSPGLDRAQYF,TGTGCCAGTAGTACTTCCCCGGGACTCGACCGAGCCCAGTACTTC
NA,TRBV25-1,TRBJ2-3,NA,CASSGLRWGGYGTDTQYF,TGTGCCAGCAGTGGATTAAGGTGGGGGGGCTATGGCACAGATACGCAGTATTTT
NA,TRBV7-8,TRBJ2-3,few,CASSFSGTNTQYF,TGTGCCAGCAGCTTCTCTGGCACGAATACGCAGTATTTT
NA,TRBV28,TRBJ2-1,NA,CATGGSYNEQFF,TGTGCCACCGGGGGCTCCTACAATGAGCAGTTCTTC
TRBD1,TRBV6-5,TRBJ1-2,NA,CASTLGQGAYGYTF,TGTGCCAGCACTCTAGGACAGGGGGCCTATGGCTACACCTTC
NA,TRBV18,TRBJ2-3,once,CASRESSSTDTQYF,TGTGCCAGCCGAGAGAGTTCTAGCACAGATACGCAGTATTTT
TRBD2,TRBV27,TRBJ2-1,NA,CASSQREGAYNEQFF,TGTGCCAGCAGTCAACGGGAGGGCGCTTACAATGAGCAGTTCTTC